These 5 T cell receptor beta chains were all obtained from the same sample, sequenced in a study of control samples from healthy donors and cancer patients. Clones were read by immunoSEQ multiplex PCR, and TCRdb kept only the in-frame ones, dropping some. Here the sample spans 95,000 to 150,000 clones, roughly nine tenths being singletons. Sequencing was performed on blood. These receptors were collected from a young woman in good health.

This sequence joins TRBV25-1 and TRBJ1-1; D possibly corresponds to TRBD1 (5 bases). This CDR3 is 16 amino acids long. CDR1 and CDR2 (germline): MGHDK, SYGVNS. Trimming removed 2 bases from V and 1 base from J, with 14 bases in between. The CDR3 region is CASSEISRQGNTEAFF. CDR3 bases: TGTGCCAGCAGTGAAATCTCTCGGCAGGGGAACACTGAAGCTTTCTTT.

This chain links TRBV28 with TRBJ1-4; D gene ambiguous. CDR3 size: 13 residues. V was pared by 8 bases and J by 8 bases, with 15 bases between. Germline lookup yields CDR1 MDHEN and CDR2 SYDVKM. CDR3 residues: CASGGSPGEKLFF. The CDR3, as DNA: TGTGCCAGCGGTGGGTCACCGGGGGAAAAACTGTTTTTT.

J is TRBJ2-5 and V is TRBV5-1; weak D call: TRBD2 (8 bases). CDR1 is SGHRS and CDR2 is YFSETQ in the germline V gene. Trimming pared 4 bases from V and 0 bases from J, leaving 16 bases between. The CDR3 has 16 residues. CDR3: CASSTVAGQYQETQYF. In DNA, the CDR3 is TGCGCCAGCAGCACTGTAGCGGGACAGTACCAAGAGACCCAGTACTTC. Looking up the rest from reference TRBV5-1 and TRBJ2-5 gives the full variable domain: KAGVTQTPRYLIKTRGQQVTLSCSPISGHRSVSWYQQTPGQGLQFLFEYFSETQRNKGNFPGRFSGRQFSNSRSEMNVSTLELGDSALYLCASSTVAGQYQETQYFGPGTRLLVL.

A word on this clone: Additional DNA sequences in this sample encode the identical CDR3. The gene calls are TRBV3-1 (or the pseudogene TRBV3-2) and TRBJ2-3; no reliable D call. In germline, CDR1 is LGHDT, CDR2 YNNKEL (reference sequence). The CDR3 sequence is 12 residues long. The V end lost 6 bases, the J end lost 0 bases, and 4 bases lay between the germline ends. The chain's CDR3 is CASSRSTDTQYF. The CDR3 DNA follows: TGTGCCAGCAGTCGTAGCACAGATACGCAGTATTTT.

The rearrangement uses TRBV25-1 and TRBJ2-2, with 7 nucleotides matching TRBD1. CDR1 and CDR2 (germline): MGHDK, SYGVNS. V dropped 9 bases and J dropped 6; count of bases not matched to a gene: 4. The CDR3 runs 12 residues. The CDR3 loop is CASTTGSGELFF. CDR3 bases: TGTGCCAGTACGACAGGGTCCGGGGAGCTGTTTTTT.